These 29 T cell receptor beta chains originate from one sample sequenced in a study of T cells in Graves' hyperthyroidism and ophthalmopathy. Amplification yielded TCR beta CDR3 regions, with RNA transcripts as the source. Primed by the HTBI set, a first-round RT-PCR was run on the TCR CDR3. TCRdb re-called the multiplex PCR reads through MiXCR, storing one row per CDR3 protein. The sample carries approximately 380,000 distinct CDR3 sequences, 19% recorded once. The sample comprised blood. These TCRs come from a woman younger than 35 with Graves' hyperthyroidism.

About this clonotype: Given a much more abundant clone one base away, this may be a read error. The chain joins TRBV9 to TRBJ1-1, with D unresolved. Looked up from germline, CDR1 is SGDLS and CDR2 is YYNGEE. This CDR3 spans 15 amino acids. In DNA form, the CDR3 reads TGTGCCAGCGGCGTAAGTGTTTTTGGAAACGCTGAAGCTTTCTTT. Translated, it gives CASGVSVFGNAEAFF.

This clonotype came up many times. The genes are TRBV11-2 and TRBJ2-7; D uncertain. V gave up 1 base and J gave up 0 bases, with 7 bases separating them. The CDR3 spans 14 residues. The V gene's germline CDR1 is SGHAT and CDR2 FQNNGV. DNA of the CDR3: TGTGCCAGCAGCTTAGTTTTCAGCTCCTACGAGCAGTACTTC. Translated, it gives CASSLVFSSYEQYF.

This clonotype was seen repeatedly, ten times or more. The chain uses TRBV10-3 and TRBJ2-5; 11 bases map to TRBD1. CDR1 is ENHRY, CDR2 SYGVKD, per germline. Trimming took 6 bases from V and 3 from J; bases not matched to a gene: 9. CDR3 length equals 16 residues. Here the CDR3 DNA reads TGTGCCATCAGCATAGCCTGGACAGGGGGCGAAGAGACCCAGTACTTC. Its protein is CAISIAWTGGEETQYF.

The chain employs TRBV6-5 and TRBJ1-1, with a tentative D call TRBD1 (5 bases). Trimming stripped 4 bases from V and 1 base from J, with 10 bases between. The CDR3 spans 14 residues. The germline CDR1 and CDR2 sequences are MNHEY and SVGAGI. DNA of the CDR3: TGTGCCAGCAGTTTAAAGGGGTCGAACACTGAAGCTTTCTTT. Its translation is CASSLKGSNTEAFF.

This clonotype was seen repeatedly, ten times or more. The rearrangement joins TRBV2 to TRBJ2-5, with a possible D match to TRBD1 (5 bases). V was trimmed by 8 bases and J by 9 bases, leaving 13 bases between them. The CDR3 length is 11 residues. CDR1 is SNHLY and CDR2 is FYNNEI in the germline V gene. The CDR3, as DNA: TGTGCCAGCGGATTAGGGGTTCCCCAGTACTTC. The encoded protein is CASGLGVPQYF.

J is TRBJ1-5 and V is TRBV12-3 or TRBV12-4; 8 bases map to TRBD1. The CDR3 sequence is 14 residues long. V shed 3 bases, J shed 6 bases, and the junction held 4 bases outside the gene matches. Here the CDR3 reads CASSFYRGGQPQHF. CDR3 nucleotide sequence: TGTGCCAGCAGTTTCTACAGGGGGGGTCAGCCCCAGCATTTT.

As DNA, the CDR3 is TGTGCCAGCAGCGTATGGCTCTCTAATGAGCAGTTCTTC. It is translated as CASSVWLSNEQFF. J is TRBJ2-1 and V is TRBV9; D is unclear. The germline CDR1 and CDR2 sequences are SGDLS and YYNGEE. The CDR3 extends over 13 amino acids. V lost 1 base, J lost 7 bases, and 9 bases lay in between.

The genes are TRBV7-3 and TRBJ2-5; D may be TRBD1 (6 bases). Trimming left V 4 bases short and J 1 base short, with 10 bases between. In germline, CDR1 is SGHTA, CDR2 FQGTGA. There are 14 residues in the CDR3. The CDR3 DNA is TGTGCCAGCAGCTACGACAGGATCCAAGAGACCCAGTACTTC. Protein: CASSYDRIQETQYF.

Ten or more counts support this clonotype. The rearrangement joins TRBV12-3 or TRBV12-4 to TRBJ1-2; TRBD1 is a possible D gene (5 bases). This CDR3 is 15 amino acids long. V dropped 4 bases and J dropped 2 bases, with 14 bases sitting between them. CDR3 loop: CASSYSDSPNYGYTF. The CDR3 nucleotides are TGTGCCAGCAGTTATAGTGACAGCCCGAACTATGGCTACACCTTC.

This clonotype was observed at least ten times. This rearrangement joins TRBV20-1 to TRBJ1-1; TRBD1 aligns across 7 bases. V lost 0 bases to trimming and J lost 0 bases; unmatched junction nucleotides: 4. Germline-derived CDR1 and CDR2 are DFQATT and SNEGSKA (reference sequence). This CDR3 has 15 amino acids. This CDR3 is CSARDFGQVNTEAFF. The CDR3 DNA follows: TGCAGTGCTAGAGATTTCGGACAGGTGAACACTGAAGCTTTCTTT.

This clonotype was recorded a few times. The chain uses TRBV6-5 and TRBJ2-7, with 7 bases lining up with TRBD1. V dropped 4 bases and J dropped 3; count of bases not matched to a gene: 6. Germline V gives CDR1 MNHEY, CDR2 SVGAGI. The CDR3 contains 14 residues. CDR3 DNA: TGTGCCAGCAGTTCGGGACAGAGATTCTACGAGCAGTACTTC. Translated: CASSSGQRFYEQYF.

The sample holds many counts of this clonotype. The gene calls are TRBV19 and TRBJ1-5; 7 bases line up with TRBD1. The V gene's germline CDR1 is LNHDA and CDR2 SQIVND (reference sequence). This CDR3 has 17 amino acids. The ends lost 0 bases at V and 1 base at J; junction bases unmatched: 6. CDR3 region: CASSIESGTASNQPQHF. CDR3 sequence (DNA): TGTGCCAGTAGTATAGAATCAGGGACAGCCAGCAATCAGCCCCAGCATTTT.

At least ten counts were recorded for this clonotype. CDR3 sequence: CASRPSTGLNTEAFF. CDR3 nucleotides: TGTGCCAGTAGACCATCGACAGGACTAAACACTGAAGCTTTCTTT. This chain links TRBV19 with TRBJ1-1; D is possibly TRBD1 (6 bases). Between the trimmed V and J ends, which lost 6 bases and 2 bases, there was a span of 16 bases. The length of the CDR3 is 15 residues. The germline gives CDR1 LNHDA, CDR2 SQIVND (reference sequence).

This clonotype has ten or more counts. The chain joins TRBV20-1 to TRBJ2-7; D possibly corresponds to TRBD2 (5 bases). Deletions cut 3 bases from V and 4 bases from J, with 16 bases between. Germline V gene lookup returns CDR1 DFQATT and CDR2 SNEGSKA (reference sequence). The CDR3 runs to 14 residues. DNA of the CDR3: TGCAGTGCTAGTGTGGCTAGTGGGGAGTACGAGCAGTACTTC. Translated, it gives CSASVASGEYEQYF.

The table lists this clonotype with many counts. The gene calls are TRBV20-1 and TRBJ2-7, with 9 bases identical to TRBD2. The germline gives CDR1 DFQATT, CDR2 SNEGSKA (reference sequence). Trimming cost V 5 bases and J 0 bases; bases outside gene matches: 5. The CDR3 is 14 amino acids. The CDR3 is CSAPLAGASYEQYF. The CDR3 DNA reads as TGCAGTGCTCCCTTAGCGGGGGCCTCCTACGAGCAGTACTTC.

This clonotype was counted many times. The genes are TRBV12-3 or TRBV12-4 and TRBJ1-5; the D gene is possibly TRBD1 (6 bases). The length of the CDR3 is 14 residues. Trimming stripped 5 bases from V and 4 bases from J, with 12 bases between. This CDR3 is CASSIGQLNQPQHF. DNA of the CDR3: TGTGCCAGCAGTATTGGACAGTTGAATCAGCCCCAGCATTTT.

As regards this clonotype: This sequence may be a read error, since a much larger clone differs from it by one base. V is TRBV14 and J is TRBJ2-7; the D is unclear. Looked up from germline, CDR1 is SGHDN and CDR2 is FVKESK. The CDR3 sequence is 13 residues long. CDR3 in DNA: TGTTCCAGCAGCCAAAAAACAGACTACGAGCAGTACTTC. The encoded protein is CSSSQKTDYEQYF.

This clonotype was picked up many times. The chain is built from TRBV12-3 or TRBV12-4 and TRBJ2-6; 11 nucleotides match TRBD1. The junction had 3 bases not matched to a gene; V was cut back by 5 bases and J by 0 bases. The CDR3 contains 17 residues. In DNA, the CDR3 is TGTGCCAGCAGTCGGACAGGGGGCTTCTCTGGGGCCAACGTCCTGACTTTC. Its translation: CASSRTGGFSGANVLTF.

This clonotype was seen repeatedly, ten times or more. The chain recombines TRBV20-1 with TRBJ1-5; weak D call: TRBD1 (6 bases). CDR1 and CDR2 (germline): DFQATT, SNEGSKA (reference sequence). Between the trimmed V and J ends, which lost 3 bases and 0 bases, there was a span of 12 bases. CDR3 size: 15 residues. In nucleotides, the CDR3 is TGCAGTGCTAGCCTACAGGGAAATAGCAATCAGCCCCAGCATTTT. Protein product: CSASLQGNSNQPQHF.

The chain has TRBV4-2 and TRBJ2-3; a weak D match, TRBD2 (5 bases). V shed 4 bases and J shed 3 bases, with 14 bases lying between them. The germline gives CDR1 LGHNA, CDR2 YNFKEQ. The CDR3 is 15 residues long. The CDR3 is CASSPRVVSTDTQYF. CDR3 DNA sequence: TGTGCCAGCAGCCCGCGGGTAGTATCGACAGATACGCAGTATTTT.

The V gene is TRBV15, the J gene TRBJ2-5; no reliable D call. The germline V gene encodes CDR1 LNHNV and CDR2 YYDKDF (reference sequence). The CDR3 consists of 13 residues. V was clipped by 5 bases and J by 1 base, with 8 bases between them. The CDR3 here is CATSSNGQETQYF. The CDR3, as DNA: TGTGCCACCAGCTCAAACGGCCAAGAGACCCAGTACTTC.

This clonotype was picked up many times. The rearrangement joins TRBV7-9 to TRBJ2-5; a possible D gene is TRBD2 (6 bases). Trimming removed 7 bases from V and 4 bases from J, with 13 bases in between. The CDR3 extends over 13 amino acids. Germline V gives CDR1 SEHNR, CDR2 FQNEAQ (reference sequence). Here the CDR3 DNA reads TGTGCCAGCACCTATCTCGGGGGAGAGACCCAGTACTTC. Protein sequence: CASTYLGGETQYF.

The sample holds many counts of this clonotype. The rearrangement joins TRBV6-2 or TRBV6-3 to TRBJ2-7; D might be TRBD2 (5 bases). Trimming removed 2 bases from V and 0 bases from J, with 8 bases in between. From germline, CDR1 is MNHEY and CDR2 SVGEGT. The CDR3 spans 14 residues. The CDR3 sequence is CASSYGEFSYEQYF. The CDR3 coding sequence is TGTGCCAGCAGTTACGGGGAGTTCTCCTACGAGCAGTACTTC.

This sequence joins TRBV2 and TRBJ1-1; D uncertain. The CDR3 runs to 11 residues. The ends were cut back, 8 bases at V and 6 bases at J, with 10 bases in the middle. Germline lookup yields CDR1 SNHLY and CDR2 FYNNEI. The CDR3 DNA follows: TGTGCCAGCCGGAGAGGGCCTGAAGCTTTCTTT. Amino acids: CASRRGPEAFF.

In its sample, this clonotype was seen a few times. The chain has TRBV10-3 and TRBJ1-1; D is perhaps TRBD1 (6 bases). The CDR3 loop spans 16 amino acids. The germline V gene has CDR1 ENHRY and CDR2 SYGVKD. Trimming removed 0 bases at V and 4 bases at J, with 15 bases between. The CDR3 coding sequence is TGTGCCATCAGTGAGTCGGGTCGGGGGGCTGTCACTGAAGCTTTCTTT. Residues: CAISESGRGAVTEAFF.

V usage is TRBV6-4 and J usage is TRBJ2-5, with 14 bases aligning to TRBD2. The germline gives CDR1 MRHNA, CDR2 SNTAGT. The CDR3 is 18 residues long. J was trimmed by 5 bases and V by 3 bases; bases with no gene match: 11. CDR3 bases: TGTGCCAGCAGTGAATCGAGGAGACTAGCGGGGGGGCAGGAGACCCAGTACTTC. Amino acids: CASSESRRLAGGQETQYF.

In its sample, this clonotype was seen many times. This rearrangement joins TRBV11-2 to TRBJ2-2; TRBD1 aligns across 7 bases. The germline gives CDR1 SGHAT, CDR2 FQNNGV. The CDR3 has 16 residues. V was clipped by 5 bases and J by 4 bases; unmatched bases: 10. CDR3 amino acids: CASSPGTGAGTGELFF. Written as DNA, the CDR3 is TGTGCCAGCAGCCCGGGCACAGGGGCGGGCACCGGGGAGCTGTTTTTT.

This clonotype was counted only a few times. The chain uses TRBV4-1 and TRBJ2-7; possibly TRBD2 for D (5 bases). V was shortened by 0 bases and J by 6 bases, with 9 bases between the two germline ends. The CDR3 spans 13 residues. Germline V gene sequence: CDR1 MGHRA, CDR2 YSYEKL. In DNA, the CDR3 is TGCGCCAGCAGCCAAGATCGGGCGGGCGAGCAGTACTTC. Amino acids: CASSQDRAGEQYF.

A remark on this clonotype: Without the conserved terminal phenylalanine or tryptophan, this CDR3 likely stems from a read error. DNA of the CDR3: TGTGCTAGCCCTAGAAGGCTGGGCCAGGAGCAGTACTAC. Protein: CASPRRLGQEQYY. The rearrangement uses TRBV7-7 and TRBJ2-7, with D uncertain. The germline V gene encodes CDR1 SSHAT and CDR2 FNYEAQ (reference sequence). CDR3 length equals 13 residues.